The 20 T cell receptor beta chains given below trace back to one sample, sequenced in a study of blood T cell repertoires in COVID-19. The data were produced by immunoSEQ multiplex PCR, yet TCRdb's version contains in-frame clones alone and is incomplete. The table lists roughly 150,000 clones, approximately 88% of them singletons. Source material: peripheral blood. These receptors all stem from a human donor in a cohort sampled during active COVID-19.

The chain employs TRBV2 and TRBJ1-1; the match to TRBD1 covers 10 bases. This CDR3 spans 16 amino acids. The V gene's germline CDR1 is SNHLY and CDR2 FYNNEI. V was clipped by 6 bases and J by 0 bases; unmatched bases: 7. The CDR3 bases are TGTGCCAGCAGCTGGGACAGGGGACTCATGAACACTGAAGCTTTCTTT. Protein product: CASSWDRGLMNTEAFF.

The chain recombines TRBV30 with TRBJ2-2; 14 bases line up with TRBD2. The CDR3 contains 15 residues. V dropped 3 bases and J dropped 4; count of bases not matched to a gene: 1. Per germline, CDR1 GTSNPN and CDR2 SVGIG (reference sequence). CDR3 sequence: CAWRGTSGGTGELFF. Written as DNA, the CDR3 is TGTGCCTGGAGGGGGACTAGCGGGGGCACCGGGGAGCTGTTTTTT. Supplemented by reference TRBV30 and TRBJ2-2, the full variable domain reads SQTIHQWPATLVQPVGSPLSLECTVEGTSNPNLYWYRQAAGRGLQLLFYSVGIGQISSEVPQNLSASRPQDRQFILSSKKLLLSDSGFYLCAWRGTSGGTGELFFGEGSRLTVL.

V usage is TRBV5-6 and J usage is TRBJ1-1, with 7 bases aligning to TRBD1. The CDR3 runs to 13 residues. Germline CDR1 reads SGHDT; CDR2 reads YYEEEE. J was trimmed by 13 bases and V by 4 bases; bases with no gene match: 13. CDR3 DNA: TGTGCCAGCAGCCTCGGGGTAGAAGGACAGGTTTTCTTT. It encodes CASSLGVEGQVFF.

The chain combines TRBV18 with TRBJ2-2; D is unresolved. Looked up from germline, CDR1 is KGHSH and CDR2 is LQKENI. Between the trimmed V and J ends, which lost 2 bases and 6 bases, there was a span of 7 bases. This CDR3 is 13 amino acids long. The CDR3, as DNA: TGTGCCAGCTCACCATCGAGGTCCGGGGAGCTGTTTTTT. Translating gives CASSPSRSGELFF.

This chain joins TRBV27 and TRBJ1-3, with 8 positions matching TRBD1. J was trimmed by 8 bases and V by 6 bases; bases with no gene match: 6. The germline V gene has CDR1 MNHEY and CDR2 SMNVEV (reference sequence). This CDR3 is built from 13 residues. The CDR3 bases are TGTGCCAGCAGGGGACAGGCAGAGTACACCATATATTTT. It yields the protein CASRGQAEYTIYF.

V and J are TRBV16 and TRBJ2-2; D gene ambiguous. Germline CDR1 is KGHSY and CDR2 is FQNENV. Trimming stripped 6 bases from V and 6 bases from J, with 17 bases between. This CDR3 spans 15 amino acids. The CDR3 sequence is CASSPLGGSAGELFF. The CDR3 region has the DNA TGTGCCAGCAGTCCACTCGGCGGTTCGGCCGGGGAGCTGTTTTTT.

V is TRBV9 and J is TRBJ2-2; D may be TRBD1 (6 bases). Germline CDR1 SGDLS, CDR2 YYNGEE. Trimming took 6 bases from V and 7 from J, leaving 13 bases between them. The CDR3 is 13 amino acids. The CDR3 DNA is TGTGCCAGCAACTTACAGGGAAGCGGGGAGCTGTTTTTT. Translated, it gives CASNLQGSGELFF.

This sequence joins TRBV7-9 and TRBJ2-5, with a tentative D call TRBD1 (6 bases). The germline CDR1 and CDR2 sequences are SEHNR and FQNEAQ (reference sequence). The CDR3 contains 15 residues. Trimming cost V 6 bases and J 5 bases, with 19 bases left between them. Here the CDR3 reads CASSQLQGFMETQYF. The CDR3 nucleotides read TGTGCCAGCAGTCAGTTACAGGGTTTTATGGAGACCCAGTACTTC.

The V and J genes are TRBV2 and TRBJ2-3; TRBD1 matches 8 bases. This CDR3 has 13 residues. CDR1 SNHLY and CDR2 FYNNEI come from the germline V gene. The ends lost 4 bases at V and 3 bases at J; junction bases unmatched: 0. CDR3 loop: CASSGQGTDTQYF. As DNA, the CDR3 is TGTGCCAGCAGTGGACAGGGGACAGATACGCAGTATTTT.

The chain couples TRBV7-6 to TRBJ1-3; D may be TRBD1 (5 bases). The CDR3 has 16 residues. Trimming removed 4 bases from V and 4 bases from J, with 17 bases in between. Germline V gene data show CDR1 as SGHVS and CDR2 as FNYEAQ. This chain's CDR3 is CASSSGLPGEGNTIYF. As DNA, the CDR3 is TGTGCCAGCAGCTCGGGACTCCCTGGGGAGGGAAACACCATATATTTT.

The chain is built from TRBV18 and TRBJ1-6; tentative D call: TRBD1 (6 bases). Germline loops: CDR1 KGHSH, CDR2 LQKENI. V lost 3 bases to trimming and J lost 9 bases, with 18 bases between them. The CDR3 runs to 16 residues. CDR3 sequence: CASSPLTGWEVSPLHF. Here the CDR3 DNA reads TGTGCCAGCTCACCCCTGACAGGATGGGAAGTTTCACCCCTCCACTTT. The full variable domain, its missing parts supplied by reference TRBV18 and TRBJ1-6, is NAGVMQNPRHLVRRRGQEARLRCSPMKGHSHVYWYRQLPEEGLKFMVYLQKENIIDESGMPKERFSAEFPKEGPSILRIQQVVRGDSAAYFCASSPLTGWEVSPLHFGNGTRLTVT.

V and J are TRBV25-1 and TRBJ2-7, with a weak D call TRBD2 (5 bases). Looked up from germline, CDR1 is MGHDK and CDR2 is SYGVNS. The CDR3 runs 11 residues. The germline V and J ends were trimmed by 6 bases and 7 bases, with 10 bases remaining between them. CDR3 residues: CASRETGEQYF. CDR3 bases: TGTGCCAGCAGAGAGACGGGGGAGCAGTACTTC.

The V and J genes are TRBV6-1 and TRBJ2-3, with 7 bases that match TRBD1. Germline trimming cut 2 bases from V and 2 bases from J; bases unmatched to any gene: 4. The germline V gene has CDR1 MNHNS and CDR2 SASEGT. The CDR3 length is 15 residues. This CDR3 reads CASSESQGLTDTQYF. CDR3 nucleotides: TGTGCCAGCAGTGAATCACAGGGGCTCACAGATACGCAGTATTTT.

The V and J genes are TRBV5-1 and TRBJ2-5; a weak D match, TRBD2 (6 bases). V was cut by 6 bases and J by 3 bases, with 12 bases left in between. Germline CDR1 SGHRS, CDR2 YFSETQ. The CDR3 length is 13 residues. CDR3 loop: CASNQWGEETQYF. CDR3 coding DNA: TGCGCCAGCAATCAGTGGGGGGAAGAGACCCAGTACTTC. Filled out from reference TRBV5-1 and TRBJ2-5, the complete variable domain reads KAGVTQTPRYLIKTRGQQVTLSCSPISGHRSVSWYQQTPGQGLQFLFEYFSETQRNKGNFPGRFSGRQFSNSRSEMNVSTLELGDSALYLCASNQWGEETQYFGPGTRLLVL.

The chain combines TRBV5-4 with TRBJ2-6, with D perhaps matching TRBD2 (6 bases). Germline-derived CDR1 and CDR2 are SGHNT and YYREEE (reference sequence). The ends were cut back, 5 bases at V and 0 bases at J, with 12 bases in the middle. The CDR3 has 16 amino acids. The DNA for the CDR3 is TGTGCCAGCAGTAGGGGACTGAGCTCTGGGGCCAACGTCCTGACTTTC. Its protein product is CASSRGLSSGANVLTF.

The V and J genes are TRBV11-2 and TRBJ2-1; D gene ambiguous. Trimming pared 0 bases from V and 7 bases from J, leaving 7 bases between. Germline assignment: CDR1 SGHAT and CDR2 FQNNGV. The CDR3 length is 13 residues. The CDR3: CASSLDTSNEQFF. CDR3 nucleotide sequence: TGTGCCAGCAGCTTAGATACAAGTAATGAGCAGTTCTTC.

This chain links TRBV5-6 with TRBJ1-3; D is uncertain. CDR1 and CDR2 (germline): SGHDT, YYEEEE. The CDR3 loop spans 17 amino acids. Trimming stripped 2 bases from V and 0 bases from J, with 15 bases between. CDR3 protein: CASSLPSSGTSGNTIYF. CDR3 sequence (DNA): TGTGCCAGCAGCTTACCATCCTCAGGAACCTCTGGAAACACCATATATTTT.

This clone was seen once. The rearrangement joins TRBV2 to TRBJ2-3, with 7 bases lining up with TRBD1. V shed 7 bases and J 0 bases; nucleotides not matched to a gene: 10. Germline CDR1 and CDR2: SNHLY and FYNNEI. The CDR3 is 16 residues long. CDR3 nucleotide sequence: TGTGCCAGCATTGGAGCAGACAGGGCTAGCACAGATACGCAGTATTTT. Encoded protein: CASIGADRASTDTQYF.

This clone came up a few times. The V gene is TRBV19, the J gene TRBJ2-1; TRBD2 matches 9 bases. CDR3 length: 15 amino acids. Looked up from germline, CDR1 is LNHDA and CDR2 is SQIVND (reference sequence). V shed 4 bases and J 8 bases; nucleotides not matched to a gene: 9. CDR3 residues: CASSTKRGALDEQFF. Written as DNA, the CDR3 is TGTGCCAGTAGTACTAAGCGGGGGGCCCTAGATGAGCAGTTCTTC.

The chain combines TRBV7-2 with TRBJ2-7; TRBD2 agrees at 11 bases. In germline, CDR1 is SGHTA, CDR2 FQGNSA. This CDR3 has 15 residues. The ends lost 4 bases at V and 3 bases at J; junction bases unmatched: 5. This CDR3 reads CASSSRTSGRYEQYF. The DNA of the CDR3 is TGTGCCAGCAGCTCCCGGACTAGCGGGCGCTACGAGCAGTACTTC.